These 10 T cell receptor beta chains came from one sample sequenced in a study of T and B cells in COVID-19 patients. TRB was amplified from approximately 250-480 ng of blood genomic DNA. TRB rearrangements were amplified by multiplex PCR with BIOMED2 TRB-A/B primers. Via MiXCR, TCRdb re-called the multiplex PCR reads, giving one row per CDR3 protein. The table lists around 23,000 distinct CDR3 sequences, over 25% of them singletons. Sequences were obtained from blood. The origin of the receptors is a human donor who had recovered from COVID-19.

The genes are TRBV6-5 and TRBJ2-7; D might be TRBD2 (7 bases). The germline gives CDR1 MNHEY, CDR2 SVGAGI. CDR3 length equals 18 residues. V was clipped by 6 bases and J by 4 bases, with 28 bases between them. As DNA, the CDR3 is TGTGCCAGCAGCCACCAACTGGGGGGGGGGCTAGCGGCTTACGAGCAGTACTTC. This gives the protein CASSHQLGGGLAAYEQYF.

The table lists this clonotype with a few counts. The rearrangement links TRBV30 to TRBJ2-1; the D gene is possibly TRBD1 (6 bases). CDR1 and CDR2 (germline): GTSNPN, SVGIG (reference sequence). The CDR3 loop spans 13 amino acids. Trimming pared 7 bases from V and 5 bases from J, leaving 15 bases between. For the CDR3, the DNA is TGTGCCTACCCATACAGGGAAAACAATGAGCAGTTCTTC. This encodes CAYPYRENNEQFF.

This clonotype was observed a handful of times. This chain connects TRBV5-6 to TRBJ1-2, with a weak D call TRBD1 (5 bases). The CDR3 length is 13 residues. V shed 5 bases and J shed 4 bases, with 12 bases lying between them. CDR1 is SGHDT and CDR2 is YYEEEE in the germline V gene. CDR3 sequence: CASSPRGSYGYTF. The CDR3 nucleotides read TGTGCCAGCAGTCCCCGGGGCTCCTATGGCTACACCTTC.

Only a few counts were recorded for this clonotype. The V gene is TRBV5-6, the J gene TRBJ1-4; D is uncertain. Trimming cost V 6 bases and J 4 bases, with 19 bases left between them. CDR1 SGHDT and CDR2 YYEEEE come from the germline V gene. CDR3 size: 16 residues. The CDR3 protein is CASTTTNWLYNEKLFF. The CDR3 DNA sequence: TGTGCCAGCACCACAACCAATTGGCTATATAATGAAAAACTGTTTTTT.

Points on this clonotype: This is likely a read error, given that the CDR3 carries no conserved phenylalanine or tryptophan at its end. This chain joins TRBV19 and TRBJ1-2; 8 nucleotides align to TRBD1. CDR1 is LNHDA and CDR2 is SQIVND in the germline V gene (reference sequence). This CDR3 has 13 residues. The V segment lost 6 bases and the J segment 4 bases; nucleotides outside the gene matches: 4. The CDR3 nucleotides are TGTGCCAGTAGGCTAGACAGGGGCTATGGCTACACCTTA. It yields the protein CASRLDRGYGYTL.

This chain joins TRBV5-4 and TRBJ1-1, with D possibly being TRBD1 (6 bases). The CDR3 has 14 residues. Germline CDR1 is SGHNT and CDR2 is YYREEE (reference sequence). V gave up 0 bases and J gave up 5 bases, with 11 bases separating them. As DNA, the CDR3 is TGTGCCAGCAGCTTGGACAGGGAGATAACTGAAGCTTTCTTT. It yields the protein CASSLDREITEAFF. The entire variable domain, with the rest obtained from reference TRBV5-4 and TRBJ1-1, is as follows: ETGVTQSPTHLIKTRGQQVTLRCSSQSGHNTVSWYQQALGQGPQFIFQYYREEENGRGNFPPRFSGLQFPNYSSELNVNALELDDSALYLCASSLDREITEAFFGQGTRLTVV.

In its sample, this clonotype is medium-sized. CDR3 in DNA: TGCAGCGTTGAAGAAGTGCGTACCTACAATGAGCAGTTCTTC. It is translated as CSVEEVRTYNEQFF. V gene TRBV29-1 combines with J gene TRBJ2-1; D uncertain. Germline values: CDR1 SQVTM, CDR2 ANQGSEA. The V gene lost 0 bases and the J gene lost 2 bases, with 8 bases spanning the gap. This CDR3 is built from 14 residues.

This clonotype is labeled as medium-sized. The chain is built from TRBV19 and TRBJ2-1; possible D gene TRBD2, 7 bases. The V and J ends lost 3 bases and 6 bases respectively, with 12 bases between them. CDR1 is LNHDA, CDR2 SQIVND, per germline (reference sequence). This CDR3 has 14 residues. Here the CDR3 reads CASSMGGLFNEQFF. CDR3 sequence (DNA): TGTGCCAGTAGTATGGGGGGGCTCTTCAATGAGCAGTTCTTC.

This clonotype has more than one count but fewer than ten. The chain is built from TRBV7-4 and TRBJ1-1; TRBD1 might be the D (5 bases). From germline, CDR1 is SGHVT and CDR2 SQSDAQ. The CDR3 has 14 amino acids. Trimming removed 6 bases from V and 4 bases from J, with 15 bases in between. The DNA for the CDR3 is TGTGCCAGCAGTTTATGGATTAGGGGCACTGAAGCTTTCTTT. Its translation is CASSLWIRGTEAFF.

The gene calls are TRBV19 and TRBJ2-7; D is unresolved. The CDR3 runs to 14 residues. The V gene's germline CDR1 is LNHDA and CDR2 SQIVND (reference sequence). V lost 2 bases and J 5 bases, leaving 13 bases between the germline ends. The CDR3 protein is CASSITAGGNEQYF. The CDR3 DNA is TGTGCCAGTAGTATAACGGCCGGCGGTAACGAGCAGTACTTC. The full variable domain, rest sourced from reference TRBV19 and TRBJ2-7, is DGGITQSPKYLFRKEGQNVTLSCEQNLNHDAMYWYRQDPGQGLRLIYYSQIVNDFQKGDIAEGYSVSREKKESFPLTVTSAQKNPTAFYLCASSITAGGNEQYFGPGTRLTVT.